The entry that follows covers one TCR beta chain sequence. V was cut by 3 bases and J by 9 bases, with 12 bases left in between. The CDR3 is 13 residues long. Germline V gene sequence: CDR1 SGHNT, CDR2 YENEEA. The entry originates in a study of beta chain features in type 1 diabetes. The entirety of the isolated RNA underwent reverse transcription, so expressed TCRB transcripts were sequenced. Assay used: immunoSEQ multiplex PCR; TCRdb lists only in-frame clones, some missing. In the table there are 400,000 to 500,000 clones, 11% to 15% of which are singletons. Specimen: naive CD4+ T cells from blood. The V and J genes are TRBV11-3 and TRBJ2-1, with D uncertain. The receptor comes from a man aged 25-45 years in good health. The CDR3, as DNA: TGTGCCAGCAGCTTGACCGGATCGCGTGAGCAGTTCTTC. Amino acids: CASSLTGSREQFF.